This TCR beta chain originates from a study of blood T cell repertoires in COVID-19 (dated by TCRdb to the early 2020s). Broadly, across the study: Samples from collaborators originated in the United States, Italy and Spain and spanned both the acute and convalescent phases of COVID-19. The material from the prospective study consisted of cDNA or gDNA derived from T cells, B-cell-depleted T cells, or PBMCs. Deeply sampled blood TCRbeta repertoires from subjects exposed to, actively infected with, or recovered from COVID-19 were included in the dataset. The repertoires were made available in a free public database intended to serve as a resource for research on the immune response to SARS-CoV-2. The samples were drawn from the first 160 participants of the ongoing ImmuneRACE study and from some 1,300 subjects provided by 6 global collaborators. The sample metadata nearly always contained a de-identified subject ID, COVID-19 status, age in years and sex. Where available, HLA class I and class II types were obtained from metadata supplied by the sample provider rather than from assay-based typing.

TCRbeta CDR3 regions were amplified from genomic DNA by means of the immunoSEQ Assay, a bias-controlled multiplex PCR. As for the authors' bioinformatics: Nucleated cell counts per sample were estimated from amplification of reference gene primers within the assay. To quantify the absolute abundance of each unique TCRbeta CDR3 rearrangement, sequence reads were collapsed and filtered. For each sample, productive Simpson clonality was calculated as the square root of Simpson's diversity index over productive rearrangements. TCRdb took over this immuneACCESS table, retaining in-frame rearrangements with V and J assigned. Such tables are incomplete; in checked studies, under half of the missing clones stem from an unresolved V gene, and the remainder is unexplained. The V and J calls and clone size come from that table; D and trimming were worked out from the DNA. This sample lists over 250,000 clones; about 85% were detected once. 2.5% to 3.5% of the sample belongs to the ten largest clones.

Summary of the overall study and its limitations: The quantity of clinical and demographic metadata differed by source and by participant and was supplied without curation.

Reading from cysteine to phenylalanine, the CDR3 counts 13 amino acids. Only the CDR3 portion is preserved as DNA: 39 bases, with reading frame beginning at the first base. The germline V gene gives CDR1 as SNHLY and CDR2 as FYNNEI. In the prospective study, participants were 18 to 89 years old, resided in 20 to 30 geographic areas of the United States, and were enrolled through a virtual design. Cohort assignment in the prospective study relied on participant-reported clinical history from a screening survey and a study questionnaire. Recovered participants in ImmuneRACE Cohort 3 were defined by two consecutive negative NP/OP PCR tests, clearance by a healthcare professional, or resolution of symptoms. Mobile phlebotomists in the prospective study collected whole blood, serum and a nasopharyngeal or oropharyngeal swab from every participant. Over a roughly two-month period, participants in the prospective study had the option of providing additional blood draws and questionnaires. Before DNA extraction, prospective study blood samples were shipped either frozen or at room temperature.

Points on this clone: Its antigen has not been determined. One end of the junction fails to match germline, which may point to a read error.

What was sequenced was PBMCs or T cells enriched from blood (not recorded which). This receptor was obtained from a woman between 45 and 60 years old who had recovered from COVID-19. The receptor chain draws on TRBV2 and TRBJ1-4, and 7 bases in between align with TRBD1. This receptor carries the CDR3 CASNEQGSEKLFF. In nucleotide form, the sequence is TGTGCCAGCAATGAACAGGGGAGTGAAAAACTGTTTTTT.